This entry is about one T cell receptor beta chain. This sample was included in a study of OX40 agonist ivuxolimab in advanced cancers. This CDR3 spans 15 amino acids. Between the trimmed V and J ends, which lost 6 bases and 1 base, there was a span of 13 bases. From germline, CDR1 is MNHNY and CDR2 SVGAGI (reference sequence). The repertoire was sequenced with immunoSEQ multiplex PCR; TCRdb's copy has only in-frame clones and lacks some. The sample yields under 85,000 clones, 94% seen once. The sequences come from CD4+ or CD8+ T cells sorted from blood, collected in a trial of the OX40 agonist ivuxolimab. The receptor was derived from an adult with an advanced solid tumor such as melanoma, head and neck, liver or kidney cancer. The V gene is TRBV6-6, the J gene TRBJ1-5, with D maybe TRBD1 (5 bases). CDR3 residues: CASSLDRGSNQPQHF. As DNA, the CDR3 is TGTGCCAGCAGCCTGGACCGGGGGAGCAATCAGCCCCAGCATTTT.